These 10 T cell receptor beta chains share one sample of origin, sequenced in a study of CD8 T cells in Susac syndrome. It was with random hexamers that 0.5 to 1 ug RNA was reverse transcribed. MiXCR, run by TCRdb on the immunoSEQ multiplex PCR reads, gives a single entry per CDR3 protein. The sample includes fewer than 350,000 distinct CDR3 sequences, just over 90% of them seen just once. The sample taken for sequencing was CD4+ T cells from PBMCs. These TCRs come from a human donor with multiple sclerosis.

The gene calls are TRBV12-3 or TRBV12-4 and TRBJ1-3; D is uncertain. There are 13 residues in the CDR3. The ends were cut back, 6 bases at V and 0 bases at J, with 6 bases in the middle. Here the CDR3 DNA reads TGTGCCAGCAGCCACAGCTCTGGAAACACCATATATTTT. This encodes CASSHSSGNTIYF.

V usage is TRBV14 and J usage is TRBJ1-2, with D perhaps matching TRBD1 (6 bases). CDR1 is SGHDN and CDR2 is FVKESK in the germline V gene. V was cut by 3 bases and J by 5 bases, with 16 bases left in between. CDR3 length equals 15 residues. The CDR3 coding sequence is TGTGCCAGCAGCCAGCTCCCCGGACAGTCTTATGGCTACACCTTC. It yields the protein CASSQLPGQSYGYTF. The whole variable domain, filled in from reference TRBV14 and TRBJ1-2, reads EAGVTQFPSHSVIEKGQTVTLRCDPISGHDNLYWYRRVMGKEIKFLLHFVKESKQDESGMPNNRFLAERTGGTYSTLKVQPAELEDSGVYFCASSQLPGQSYGYTFGSGTRLTVV.

V usage is TRBV5-1 and J usage is TRBJ1-5; D remains unclear. The CDR3 totals 13 residues. The germline gives CDR1 SGHRS, CDR2 YFSETQ. Trimming stripped 0 bases from V and 7 bases from J, with 8 bases between. The CDR3 protein is CASSLAGKQPQHF. The CDR3 nucleotides read TGCGCCAGCAGCTTGGCCGGGAAACAGCCCCAGCATTTT.

The chain carries TRBV7-3 and TRBJ2-6; D ambiguous. Trimming shortened V by 2 bases and J by 0 bases, and 11 bases separated the two germline ends. Germline V gives CDR1 SGHTA, CDR2 FQGTGA. The length of the CDR3 is 17 residues. DNA for the CDR3: TGTGCCAGCAGCTTAGGCCTCTGGGACTCTGGGGCCAACGTCCTGACTTTC. Its protein product is CASSLGLWDSGANVLTF.

This clonotype was counted a single time. V is TRBV29-1 and J is TRBJ1-3; weak D call: TRBD1 (5 bases). The CDR3 contains 12 residues. V lost 5 bases and J lost 4, with 9 bases in between. Germline-derived CDR1 and CDR2 are SQVTM and ANQGSEA. The DNA for the CDR3 is TGCAGCGTTCGACAGACCGGAAACACCATATATTTT. Its protein product is CSVRQTGNTIYF.

This rearrangement joins TRBV4-3 to TRBJ1-5; the D gene is possibly TRBD1 (6 bases). The CDR3 extends over 16 amino acids. The germline V gene encodes CDR1 LGHNA and CDR2 YSLEER. V lost 0 bases and J lost 10, with 19 bases in between. For the CDR3, the DNA is TGCGCCAGCAGCCAAGACCCAGGGGAGGGAGGTGGACCCCAGCATTTT. Protein product: CASSQDPGEGGGPQHF.

The rearrangement uses TRBV29-1 and TRBJ2-3; D might be TRBD1 or TRBD2, each matching 5 bases. CDR1 is SQVTM, CDR2 ANQGSEA, per germline. Trimming took off 2 bases at V and 2 bases at J, with 17 bases between the two ends. CDR3 length: 16 amino acids. CDR3 loop: CSVETPSGATTDTQYF. In DNA, the CDR3 is TGCAGCGTTGAAACACCCTCCGGGGCCACCACAGATACGCAGTATTTT.

The chain links TRBV18 to TRBJ1-1; D call uncertain. Germline assignment: CDR1 KGHSH and CDR2 LQKENI. V was clipped by 5 bases and J by 7 bases, with 14 bases between them. This CDR3 region has 13 residues. CDR3 sequence: CASSTPGTLEAFF. The DNA for the CDR3 is TGTGCCAGCTCAACCCCAGGCACCCTTGAAGCTTTCTTT.

This chain joins TRBV4-1 and TRBJ1-5; D remains unclear. Deletions cut 0 bases from V and 5 bases from J, with 23 bases between. Germline V gives CDR1 MGHRA, CDR2 YSYEKL. This CDR3 region has 19 residues. CDR3 protein: CASSQDSPGGGGSDQPQHF. In nucleotides, the CDR3 is TGCGCCAGCAGCCAAGATTCTCCAGGTGGTGGAGGTTCGGATCAGCCCCAGCATTTT.

The chain uses TRBV5-4 and TRBJ2-4; the D is unclear. Germline values: CDR1 SGHNT, CDR2 YYREEE (reference sequence). CDR3 length equals 14 residues. The V gene lost 2 bases and the J gene lost 2 bases, with 8 bases spanning the gap. DNA for the CDR3: TGTGCCAGCAGCTTCGGTGATTCCAAAAACATTCAGTACTTC. It is translated as CASSFGDSKNIQYF.